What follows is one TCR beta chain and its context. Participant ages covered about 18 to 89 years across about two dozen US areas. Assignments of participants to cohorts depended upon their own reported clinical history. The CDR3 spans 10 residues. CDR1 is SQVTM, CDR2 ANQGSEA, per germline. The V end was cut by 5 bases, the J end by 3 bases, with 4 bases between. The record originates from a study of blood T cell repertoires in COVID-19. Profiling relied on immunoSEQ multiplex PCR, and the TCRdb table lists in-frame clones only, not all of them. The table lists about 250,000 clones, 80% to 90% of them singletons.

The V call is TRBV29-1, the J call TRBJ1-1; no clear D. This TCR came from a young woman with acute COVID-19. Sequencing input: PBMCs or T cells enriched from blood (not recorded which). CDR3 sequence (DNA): TGCAGCGTTCCCGACACTGAAGCTTTCTTT. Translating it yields CSVPDTEAFF.